This TCR beta chain is drawn from a study of response to subunit inactivated influenza vaccine. This clonotype was counted a single time. Its antigen remains unknown. Findings and caveats of the study: The study's authors posited that every seasonal influenza vaccination enlists few new T cells.

From the RT-PCR reads, TCRdb called clonotypes with MiXCR, one entry per CDR3 protein. This sample carries 400,000 to 550,000 distinct CDR3 sequences, about 25% of them seen once, and the ten largest clones take under 2.5%. The CDR3 spans 16 residues. CDR1 is SGHRS, CDR2 YFSETQ, per germline. V was trimmed by 5 bases and J by 0 bases, leaving 17 bases between them. The chain recombines TRBV5-1 with TRBJ1-2, with no clear D. The receptor was derived from a man in his fifties or sixties who received an inactivated influenza vaccine. The source material was CD4+ T cells sorted from PBMCs, sampled 5 days after vaccination. CDR3 bases: TGCGCCAGCAGACTGACCTCAGCGACCGCTAACTATGGCTACACCTTC. Protein product: CASRLTSATANYGYTF.